This entry lists 12 T cell receptor beta chains sequenced from one sample in a study of OX40 agonist ivuxolimab in advanced cancers. Repertoires were generated with immunoSEQ multiplex PCR, while TCRdb's copy carries only in-frame clones and drops some. Of about 15,000 clones in the sample, about 83% were seen once. The material was CD4+ or CD8+ T cells sorted from blood, obtained in a trial of the OX40 agonist ivuxolimab. Receptor source: an adult with an advanced solid tumor such as melanoma, head and neck, liver or kidney cancer.

V gene TRBV27 combines with J gene TRBJ2-5; TRBD1 might be the D (5 bases). With the DNA end fitting TRBJ2-7 better, the J assignment may be wrong. Germline V gives CDR1 MNHEY, CDR2 SMNVEV (reference sequence). The CDR3 sequence is 14 residues long. The CDR3 loop is CASSFQGLPYEQYF. DNA of the CDR3: TGTGCCAGCAGTTTCCAGGGCCTTCCCTACGAGCAGTACTTC.

This rearrangement joins TRBV28 to TRBJ2-3; D is perhaps TRBD2 (6 bases). V was cut by 4 bases and J by 2 bases, with 10 bases left in between. There are 14 residues in the CDR3. Germline values: CDR1 MDHEN, CDR2 SYDVKM. CDR3 sequence reads: CASSSRLDTDTQYF. CDR3 DNA sequence: TGTGCCAGCAGTTCTCGACTAGACACAGATACGCAGTATTTT.

V and J are TRBV27 and TRBJ2-7; TRBD1 matches at 8 bases. Trimming cost V 7 bases and J 4 bases; bases outside gene matches: 15. Germline V lookup: CDR1 MNHEY, CDR2 SMNVEV (reference sequence). The CDR3 loop spans 16 amino acids. CDR3 sequence (DNA): TGTGCCAGCATGGGCTGGAGACAGGGGAAAGGGTACGAGCAGTACTTC. Translation gives CASMGWRQGKGYEQYF.

The chain joins TRBV15 to TRBJ2-2, with D possibly being TRBD2 (6 bases). This CDR3 region has 13 residues. V was cut by 1 base and J by 6 bases, with 6 bases left in between. Germline V gene lookup returns CDR1 LNHNV and CDR2 YYDKDF (reference sequence). The CDR3 loop reads CATSRGRAGELFF. As DNA, the CDR3 is TGTGCCACCAGCAGAGGGAGGGCCGGGGAGCTGTTTTTT.

CDR3 DNA sequence: TGCGCCAGCAGCCCCCGGGACAGTGAGCAGTTCTTC. Encoded protein: CASSPRDSEQFF. The J gene is TRBJ2-1, the V gene TRBV5-1; 7 bases are shared with TRBD1. Germline V gene data show CDR1 as SGHRS and CDR2 as YFSETQ. V lost 4 bases, J lost 9 bases, and 4 bases stayed unmatched. The CDR3 has 12 amino acids. Variable domain in full (rest from reference TRBV5-1 and TRBJ2-1): KAGVTQTPRYLIKTRGQQVTLSCSPISGHRSVSWYQQTPGQGLQFLFEYFSETQRNKGNFPGRFSGRQFSNSRSEMNVSTLELGDSALYLCASSPRDSEQFFGPGTRLTVL.

V usage is TRBV30 and J usage is TRBJ1-1; D uncertain. Between the trimmed V and J ends, which lost 3 bases and 3 bases, there was a span of 11 bases. Germline assignment: CDR1 GTSNPN and CDR2 SVGIG (reference sequence). The CDR3 has 13 amino acids. The CDR3 here is CAWRESFYTEAFF. The CDR3 DNA is TGTGCCTGGAGGGAGTCCTTTTACACTGAAGCTTTCTTT.

DNA of the CDR3: TGTGCCAGCAGTTCAGGACGCGGGACAGGGGTGAACCAGCCCCAGCATTTT. Its translation is CASSSGRGTGVNQPQHF. The rearrangement joins TRBV28 to TRBJ1-5, with 10 bases matching TRBD1. J was trimmed by 7 bases and V by 4 bases; bases with no gene match: 13. CDR1 is MDHEN, CDR2 SYDVKM, per germline. The CDR3 runs 17 residues.

The chain recombines TRBV6-5 with TRBJ1-1; 7 bases align to TRBD1. CDR1 and CDR2 (germline): MNHEY, SVGAGI. V was pared by 5 bases and J by 6 bases, with 12 bases of the junction left unmatched. This CDR3 has 15 amino acids. CDR3 nucleotide sequence: TGTGCCAGCAGTACGCCAAGGGGGCAGGCGGCTGAAGCTTTCTTT. Amino acid sequence: CASSTPRGQAAEAFF.

DNA of the CDR3: TGTGCCAGCAGTACAGCGGACTACCTCAATGAGCAGTTCTTC. Encoded protein: CASSTADYLNEQFF. The V call is TRBV14, the J call TRBJ2-1, with a possible D match to TRBD2 (6 bases). CDR1 SGHDN and CDR2 FVKESK come from the germline V gene. This CDR3 comprises 14 residues. V was trimmed by 6 bases and J by 6 bases, leaving 15 bases between them.

V and J are TRBV19 and TRBJ2-1; D unclear. The CDR3 consists of 13 residues. Germline loops: CDR1 LNHDA, CDR2 SQIVND (reference sequence). V was clipped by 0 bases and J by 4 bases, with 4 bases between them. The CDR3 DNA reads as TGTGCCAGTAGTATAGACCGTTACAATGAGCAGTTCTTC. Amino acid sequence: CASSIDRYNEQFF.

The chain is built from TRBV13 and TRBJ2-7, with D perhaps matching TRBD2 (6 bases). The V end was cut by 5 bases, the J end by 6 bases, with 14 bases between. CDR1 and CDR2 from the germline V gene are PRHDT and FYEKMQ (reference sequence). CDR3 length equals 13 residues. CDR3 in DNA: TGTGCCAGCAGCCCTGGGATCGGGGGCGAGCAGTACTTC. Its protein is CASSPGIGGEQYF.

The V and J genes are TRBV7-2 and TRBJ2-7; D call uncertain. Trimming removed 4 bases from V and 5 bases from J, with 9 bases in between. The germline gives CDR1 SGHTA, CDR2 FQGNSA. CDR3 size: 12 residues. The CDR3 region is CASSSRHNEQYF. DNA for the CDR3: TGTGCCAGCAGCTCCCGACACAACGAGCAGTACTTC.